These 19 T cell receptor beta chains originate from one sample sequenced in a study of technical replicates of blood from several donors. Sequenced by immunoSEQ multiplex PCR; TCRdb stores in-frame clones only, minus some. Here the sample spans roughly 79,000 clones, about 92% being singletons. Sample: T cells isolated from PBMCs. The source is a human donor in good health.

This clone was counted a single time. The chain joins TRBV5-1 to TRBJ1-4; D may be TRBD1 (6 bases). In germline, CDR1 is SGHRS, CDR2 YFSETQ. The V gene lost 4 bases and the J gene lost 5 bases, with 15 bases spanning the gap. CDR3 length equals 15 residues. The CDR3 region is CASSLAGVVNEKLFF. The CDR3 DNA follows: TGCGCCAGCAGCCTGGCAGGGGTGGTGAATGAAAAACTGTTTTTT.

DNA of the CDR3: TGTGCCAGTAGTATCGGCACCCTTGACAGCCGGAATCAGCCCCAGCATTTT. Its translation is CASSIGTLDSRNQPQHF. The chain recombines TRBV19 with TRBJ1-5; D is possibly TRBD1 (5 bases). V was trimmed by 3 bases and J by 4 bases, leaving 19 bases between them. Germline V gene sequence: CDR1 LNHDA, CDR2 SQIVND (reference sequence). CDR3 size: 17 residues.

In this sample, this clone turned up once. The V gene is TRBV30, the J gene TRBJ2-7, with D possibly matching TRBD2 (5 bases). Deletions cut 0 bases from V and 5 bases from J, with 8 bases between. Per the germline V gene, CDR1 is GTSNPN and CDR2 is SVGIG (reference sequence). This CDR3 spans 12 amino acids. The CDR3 spells CAWSVLGNEQYF. In DNA form, the CDR3 reads TGTGCCTGGAGTGTACTAGGGAACGAGCAGTACTTC. The full variable domain, rest sourced from reference TRBV30 and TRBJ2-7, is SQTIHQWPATLVQPVGSPLSLECTVEGTSNPNLYWYRQAAGRGLQLLFYSVGIGQISSEVPQNLSASRPQDRQFILSSKKLLLSDSGFYLCAWSVLGNEQYFGPGTRLTVT.

The chain carries TRBV11-3 and TRBJ2-4; 7 nucleotides agree with TRBD1. Germline trimming cut 5 bases from V and 9 bases from J; bases unmatched to any gene: 7. CDR3 length: 13 amino acids. From germline, CDR1 is SGHNT and CDR2 YENEEA. This CDR3 reads CASSNGQAGIQYF. CDR3 sequence (DNA): TGTGCCAGCAGCAACGGACAGGCGGGCATTCAGTACTTC.

In its sample, this clone was seen once. The rearrangement links TRBV2 to TRBJ1-2; a weak D match, TRBD1 (6 bases). The CDR3 loop spans 11 amino acids. Germline V lookup: CDR1 SNHLY, CDR2 FYNNEI. V was trimmed by 6 bases and J by 10 bases, leaving 12 bases between them. The CDR3 nucleotides are TGTGCCAGCAGACAGGGATTTACCTACACCTTC. This gives the protein CASRQGFTYTF.

V usage is TRBV9 and J usage is TRBJ2-3; 8 bases fit TRBD2. Germline CDR1 is SGDLS and CDR2 is YYNGEE. J was trimmed by 2 bases and V by 0 bases; bases with no gene match: 2. This CDR3 is 15 amino acids long. This CDR3 reads CASSVVGGDTDTQYF. The CDR3 DNA sequence: TGTGCCAGCAGCGTAGTCGGGGGGGACACAGATACGCAGTATTTT.

The rearrangement joins TRBV19 to TRBJ1-2; D is uncertain. The V and J ends lost 3 bases and 3 bases respectively, with 11 bases between them. The CDR3 has 14 amino acids. Germline V lookup: CDR1 LNHDA, CDR2 SQIVND (reference sequence). The CDR3 sequence: CASSIRSEYYGYTF. The CDR3 nucleotides read TGTGCCAGTAGTATCCGAAGCGAATACTATGGCTACACCTTC.

The chain uses TRBV19 and TRBJ1-2, with 9 bases that match TRBD1. With V trimmed by 5 bases and J by 4 bases, 8 bases remained unmatched. Per germline, CDR1 LNHDA and CDR2 SQIVND (reference sequence). The length of the CDR3 is 15 residues. Written as DNA, the CDR3 is TGTGCCAGTAGTCCACTGACAGGGGGTGCCTATGGCTACACCTTC. Amino acids: CASSPLTGGAYGYTF.

The genes are TRBV5-1 and TRBJ1-1; D may be TRBD1 (5 bases). CDR1 is SGHRS and CDR2 is YFSETQ in the germline V gene. Trimming cost V 2 bases and J 5 bases, with 13 bases left between them. The CDR3 is made up of 14 amino acids. Here the CDR3 reads CASSLDRRETEAFF. CDR3 coding DNA: TGCGCCAGCAGCTTAGACAGACGGGAGACTGAAGCTTTCTTT.

J is TRBJ1-1 and V is TRBV15, with no clear D. The CDR3 extends over 14 amino acids. Between the trimmed V and J ends, which lost 0 bases and 5 bases, there was a span of 10 bases. Per germline, CDR1 LNHNV and CDR2 YYDKDF (reference sequence). In DNA, the CDR3 is TGTGCCACCAGCAGAGATACTCGAGGGACTGAAGCTTTCTTT. The encoded protein is CATSRDTRGTEAFF.

This chain links TRBV7-7 with TRBJ2-7; 12 bases map to TRBD2. Unmatched junction bases numbered 3, after V lost 1 base and J lost 5 bases. The CDR3 is made up of 15 amino acids. Germline CDR1 SSHAT, CDR2 FNYEAQ (reference sequence). The CDR3: CASSLGASGRDEQYF. CDR3 coding DNA: TGTGCCAGCAGCTTAGGCGCTAGCGGGAGGGACGAGCAGTACTTC.

V is TRBV5-1 and J is TRBJ2-3; D is uncertain. This CDR3 contains 14 residues. Germline loops: CDR1 SGHRS, CDR2 YFSETQ. V dropped 8 bases and J dropped 2 bases, with 15 bases sitting between them. CDR3 residues: CASVLAAFTDTQYF. The CDR3 DNA is TGCGCCAGTGTACTGGCGGCCTTCACAGATACGCAGTATTTT. The variable domain in full, with the rest retrieved from reference TRBV5-1 and TRBJ2-3, is KAGVTQTPRYLIKTRGQQVTLSCSPISGHRSVSWYQQTPGQGLQFLFEYFSETQRNKGNFPGRFSGRQFSNSRSEMNVSTLELGDSALYLCASVLAAFTDTQYFGPGTRLTVL.

The chain links TRBV6-1 to TRBJ2-4; 8 nucleotides agree with TRBD2. The CDR3 runs 13 residues. V gave up 8 bases and J gave up 8 bases; unmatched junction bases: 8. The V gene's germline CDR1 is MNHNS and CDR2 SASEGT. Here the CDR3 DNA reads TGTGCCAGCCTGGGACTAGGAGTTGACATTCAGTACTTC. Protein sequence: CASLGLGVDIQYF.

The J gene is TRBJ2-1, the V gene TRBV4-3, with D possibly being TRBD2 (6 bases). The germline V and J ends were trimmed by 0 bases and 0 bases, with 12 bases remaining between them. This CDR3 region has 17 residues. Germline V gene sequence: CDR1 LGHNA, CDR2 YSLEER. Here the CDR3 reads CASSQDGVGSSYNEQFF. The CDR3 DNA is TGCGCCAGCAGCCAAGATGGAGTCGGGAGCTCCTACAATGAGCAGTTCTTC.

This rearrangement joins TRBV6-5 to TRBJ2-5; 7 bases are shared with TRBD1. Germline CDR1 and CDR2: MNHEY and SVGAGI. After removal of 4 bases from V and 2 bases from J, the junction contained 4 bases not matched to a gene. This CDR3 comprises 14 residues. This chain's CDR3 is CASSFGTDQETQYF. In nucleotides, the CDR3 is TGTGCCAGCAGTTTTGGGACAGATCAAGAGACCCAGTACTTC.

This clone occurred a few times. V gene TRBV27 combines with J gene TRBJ2-3, with 9 bases fitting TRBD2. The CDR3 covers 15 residues. V was pared by 5 bases and J by 4 bases, with 7 bases of the junction left unmatched. CDR1 is MNHEY and CDR2 is SMNVEV in the germline V gene (reference sequence). The CDR3 region is CASSRASGIADTQYF. The DNA of the CDR3 is TGTGCCAGCAGTAGGGCTAGCGGGATAGCAGATACGCAGTATTTT.

Only one count was recorded for this clone. V and J are TRBV6-6 and TRBJ2-3; D call uncertain. The CDR3 loop spans 12 amino acids. The V gene lost 6 bases and the J gene lost 4 bases, with 8 bases spanning the gap. CDR1 is MNHNY and CDR2 is SVGAGI in the germline V gene (reference sequence). This chain's CDR3 is CASSPQPDTQYF. The CDR3 nucleotides are TGTGCCAGCAGCCCACAGCCAGATACGCAGTATTTT.

The chain couples TRBV28 to TRBJ2-1; D not certain. The CDR3 is made up of 14 amino acids. From germline, CDR1 is MDHEN and CDR2 SYDVKM. With 4 bases removed from V and 9 bases from J, the gap between germline ends came to 16 bases. The CDR3 loop is CASSYPQVLAEQFF. CDR3 coding DNA: TGTGCCAGCAGTTATCCCCAAGTGTTGGCTGAGCAGTTCTTC.

This clone was seen a single time. The gene calls are TRBV27 and TRBJ2-3; D possibly corresponds to TRBD1 (6 bases). V was pared by 3 bases and J by 5 bases, with 9 bases between. The CDR3 runs to 13 residues. Germline V gene sequence: CDR1 MNHEY, CDR2 SMNVEV (reference sequence). DNA of the CDR3: TGTGCCAGCAGTTTGGGACACTTAGATACGCAGTATTTT. This gives the protein CASSLGHLDTQYF.